One sample yielded the 31 T cell receptor beta chains listed below, sequenced in a study of prognosis after radiotherapy for stage I lung cancer. TCR beta CDR3 was amplified from genomic DNA by two-round multiplex PCR. First-round PCR employed TRBV- and TRBJ-specific primers for each gene. TCRdb reprocessed the multiplex PCR reads via MiXCR and lists one record per CDR3 protein. The sample carries about 16,000 distinct CDR3 sequences, around 29% recorded once. This material consisted of PBMCs, taken before or after stereotactic body radiation therapy (not recorded which). These receptors came from a donor at least 50 years old with non-small cell lung cancer.

This clonotype was detected many times. V is TRBV5-6 and J is TRBJ2-7; possible D gene TRBD2, 6 bases. Trimming removed 2 bases at V and 3 bases at J, with 12 bases between. The germline V gene has CDR1 SGHDT and CDR2 YYEEEE. The CDR3 runs to 14 residues. The CDR3 DNA follows: TGTGCCAGCAGCTTCCGGGAGTTCGGCTACGAGCAGTACTTC. As protein: CASSFREFGYEQYF.

Comments on this clonotype: This likely comes from a read error, as the CDR3 has no conserved phenylalanine or tryptophan at its end. The DNA is left out, because the CDR3 cannot be placed on it with certainty; the CDR3 is given as TCRdb lists it. The chain combines TRBV6-1 with TRBJ2-7; the D call in the table, TRBD1, was not verified against the DNA. The CDR3 is 14 residues long, ends included. CDR1 MNHNS and CDR2 SASEGT come from the germline V gene. The CDR3 reads CASSEDRGSYEHYS.

At least ten counts were recorded for this clonotype. The rearrangement uses TRBV7-9 and TRBJ2-3; a possible D gene is TRBD2 (6 bases). The ends were cut back, 5 bases at V and 3 bases at J, with 15 bases in the middle. The CDR3 has 15 residues. CDR1 is SEHNR and CDR2 is FQNEAQ in the germline V gene (reference sequence). This CDR3 is CASSGGLQRTDTQYF. Written as DNA, the CDR3 is TGTGCCAGCAGCGGGGGACTCCAAAGGACAGATACGCAGTATTTT.

This clonotype occurred many times. CDR3 loop: CASSESTLAGEVTGELFF. The CDR3 DNA reads as TGTGCCAGCAGTGAGTCAACCCTAGCGGGAGAGGTAACCGGGGAGCTGTTTTTT. The chain is built from TRBV6-4 and TRBJ2-2, with 10 bases fitting TRBD2. Germline V gene lookup returns CDR1 MRHNA and CDR2 SNTAGT. CDR3 size: 18 residues. The ends lost 3 bases at V and 5 bases at J; junction bases unmatched: 12.

This clonotype was observed many times. The gene calls are TRBV6-1 and TRBJ2-7; a weak D match, TRBD1 (6 bases). The CDR3 covers 16 residues. Trimming removed 6 bases from V and 0 bases from J, with 18 bases in between. Germline values: CDR1 MNHNS, CDR2 SASEGT. The CDR3 loop is CASSKPADSYSYEQYF. CDR3 in DNA: TGTGCCAGCAGCAAACCCGCGGACAGCTACTCCTACGAGCAGTACTTC.

This clonotype was observed at least ten times. The V gene is TRBV6-1, the J gene TRBJ2-7; 7 bases align to TRBD1. The V and J ends lost 4 bases and 4 bases, in that order; junction bases with no gene match: 7. The germline V gene has CDR1 MNHNS and CDR2 SASEGT. The CDR3 extends over 14 amino acids. CDR3 coding DNA: TGTGCCAGCAGTGGAGGGACAGTACCTTACGAGCAGTACTTC. As protein: CASSGGTVPYEQYF.

The chain couples TRBV10-3 to TRBJ2-7, with D possibly being TRBD1 or TRBD2 (6 bases each). CDR1 and CDR2 (germline): ENHRY, SYGVKD. Trimming pared 4 bases from V and 2 bases from J, leaving 15 bases between. This CDR3 has 15 residues. Here the CDR3 DNA reads TGTGCCATCAGTGGTCGCGGAGGGGGGCCCTACGAGCAGTACTTC. This sequence encodes CAISGRGGGPYEQYF.

Concerning this clonotype: At one of its ends the junction is not consistent with the germline gene, which may arise from a read error. This chain joins TRBV19 and TRBJ2-6; D tentatively reads TRBD1 or TRBD2 (6 bases each). CDR3 length equals 16 residues. Germline V gene lookup returns CDR1 LNHDA and CDR2 SQIVND (reference sequence). Here the CDR3 reads CANSGHGGSVANVLTF. As DNA, the CDR3 is TGTGCCAATAGTGGTCACGGGGGCTCTGTGGCCAACGTCCTGACTTTC.

The V call is TRBV11-2, the J call TRBJ2-7, with 9 positions matching TRBD2. This CDR3 spans 17 amino acids. The V gene's germline CDR1 is SGHAT and CDR2 FQNNGV. The trim removed 3 bases at V and 5 bases at J, leaving 14 bases unmatched. The CDR3: CASSLGLAGGPCDEQYF. The CDR3 region has the DNA TGTGCCAGCAGCTTGGGACTAGCTGGAGGGCCTTGTGACGAGCAGTACTTC.

Turning to this clonotype: This may stem from a read error, because a much larger clone lies one nucleotide away. This sequence joins TRBV10-2 and TRBJ1-1; no definite D call. With the DNA end fitting TRBJ2-7 better, the J assignment may be wrong. Germline CDR1 is WSHSY and CDR2 is SAAADI. The CDR3 has 14 residues. The CDR3 bases are TGCGCCAGCAGTGAGTCGACGGAAGAGAACGAGCAGTACTTC. Its translation is CASSESTEENEQYF.

This clonotype appeared once. A far larger clone is one nucleotide away, so this likely arose from a read error. The J gene is TRBJ1-6, the V gene TRBV6-9, with 7 bases matching TRBD1. Trimming removed 6 bases from V and 9 bases from J; junction bases left unmatched: 14. This CDR3 is 16 amino acids long. Germline V gives CDR1 MNHGY, CDR2 SVAAGI. CDR3 region: CASSKTTGAPCSPLHF. CDR3 DNA sequence: TGTGCCAGCAGCAAGACCACAGGGGCCCCTTGTTCACCCCTCCACTTT.

V and J are TRBV6-1 and TRBJ2-3; D uncertain. The CDR3 has 13 residues. Germline V gives CDR1 MNHNS, CDR2 SASEGT. V was pared by 7 bases and J by 1 base, with 9 bases between. The CDR3 is CASISRGTDTQYF. In DNA form, the CDR3 reads TGTGCCAGCATTTCCCGGGGCACAGATACGCAGTATTTT.

Comment on this clonotype: A much larger clone differs from this one at a single base, so this may be a read error. The chain uses TRBV18 and TRBJ2-1, with TRBD2 identical over 8 bases. The CDR3 totals 12 residues. The germline CDR1 and CDR2 sequences are KGHSH and LQKENI. CDR3 nucleotides: TGTGCCAGCTCACAGGAGAGACTAGCGTGGTCCTTC. It encodes CASSQERLAWSF.

Many counts were recorded for this clonotype. CDR3 amino acids: CASSLARGMDEQYF. CDR3 coding DNA: TGCGCCAGCAGCTTGGCCCGGGGAATGGACGAGCAGTACTTC. This chain joins TRBV5-1 and TRBJ2-7; the D gene is possibly TRBD2 (5 bases). The CDR3 sequence is 14 residues long. Germline V gives CDR1 SGHRS, CDR2 YFSETQ. Trimming took off 0 bases at V and 5 bases at J, with 12 bases between the two ends.

At least ten counts were recorded for this clonotype. The chain employs TRBV7-9 and TRBJ2-1, with 11 bases that match TRBD2. Germline CDR1 and CDR2: SEHNR and FQNEAQ (reference sequence). CDR3 length: 18 residues. After removal of 1 base from V and 3 bases from J, the junction contained 8 bases not matched to a gene. CDR3 amino acids: CASSLVVLAGGVYNEQFF. For the CDR3, the DNA is TGTGCCAGCAGCTTAGTTGTTCTAGCGGGAGGTGTCTACAATGAGCAGTTCTTC.

Note on this clonotype: This may come from a read error, since a much larger clone is one base off. The gene calls are TRBV4-3 and TRBJ2-1; D possibly corresponds to TRBD2 (6 bases). Germline CDR1 reads LGHNA; CDR2 reads YSLEER. The CDR3 consists of 19 residues. The DNA for the CDR3 is TGCGCCATCAGCCAACAACCGTCGGAGGGCCAAATCATGGTTGATGAGCAGTTCTTC. This gives the protein CAISQQPSEGQIMVDEQFF.

As regards this clonotype: A much larger clone differs from this one at a single base, so this may be a read error. V is TRBV6-2 or TRBV6-3 and J is TRBJ1-2; D possibly corresponds to TRBD1 (5 bases). The V and J ends lost 1 base and 3 bases respectively, with 9 bases between them. This CDR3 has 14 residues. The V gene's germline CDR1 is MNHEY and CDR2 SVGEGT. The CDR3 nucleotides are TGTGCCAGCAGTTACTGCCGGGGGGACTATGGCTACACCTTC. It yields the protein CASSYCRGDYGYTF.

This clonotype has just one count. The chain joins TRBV27 to TRBJ1-6; D not certain. CDR1 and CDR2 from the germline V gene are MNHEY and SMNVEV (reference sequence). V lost 1 base and J lost 12, with 10 bases in between. The CDR3 length is 13 residues. Here the CDR3 reads CASSLFQPEPLHF. The CDR3 DNA reads as TGTGCCAGCAGTTTATTTCAACCGGAACCCCTCCACTTT.

This clonotype was counted ten times or more. This chain connects TRBV6-1 to TRBJ2-6; the D gene is possibly TRBD2 (7 bases). V gave up 5 bases and J gave up 0 bases, with 14 bases separating them. CDR1 is MNHNS and CDR2 is SASEGT in the germline V gene. The CDR3 is 17 amino acids. Here the CDR3 DNA reads TGTGCCAGCAGTAGGTGGGGGGGCCCCTCTGGGGCCAACGTCCTGACTTTC. As protein: CASSRWGGPSGANVLTF.

Ten or more counts support this clonotype. CDR3 DNA: TGTGCCATCAGCAGAGCGGGATTTAGTAATGAGCAGTTCTTC. Its translation is CAISRAGFSNEQFF. The chain employs TRBV10-3 and TRBJ2-1; 7 bases match TRBD2. V was clipped by 6 bases and J by 7 bases; unmatched bases: 9. CDR1 is ENHRY and CDR2 is SYGVKD in the germline V gene. This CDR3 comprises 14 residues.

This clonotype was seen many times. This sequence joins TRBV6-1 and TRBJ1-2, with 8 nucleotides matching TRBD1. Losses at the gene ends were 6 bases for V and 7 bases for J; bases not matched to a gene: 7. Germline V gives CDR1 MNHNS, CDR2 SASEGT. The CDR3 contains 13 residues. For the CDR3, the DNA is TGTGCCAGCAGCCTAGGACAGGGCCTTGGCTACACCTTC. As protein: CASSLGQGLGYTF.

By sample fraction, this clonotype is medium-sized. The chain couples TRBV11-2 to TRBJ2-5; no clear D gene. Germline V lookup: CDR1 SGHAT, CDR2 FQNNGV. The CDR3 consists of 14 residues. V lost 1 base to trimming and J lost 1 base, with 7 bases between them. DNA of the CDR3: TGTGCCAGCAGCTTAGTGTTGAGCCAAGAGACCCAGTACTTC. This gives the protein CASSLVLSQETQYF.

This clonotype has at least ten counts. The gene calls are TRBV10-2 and TRBJ2-3; TRBD2 matches at 10 bases. The germline V gene encodes CDR1 WSHSY and CDR2 SAAADI. V gave up 3 bases and J gave up 5 bases; unmatched junction bases: 8. CDR3 length: 16 amino acids. The CDR3 loop reads CASSDPSGRAIDTQYF. DNA of the CDR3: TGCGCCAGCAGTGACCCAAGCGGGAGGGCCATAGATACGCAGTATTTT.

This clonotype occurred many times. The V call is TRBV28, the J call TRBJ2-7; no reliable D call. The CDR3 spans 15 residues. The germline CDR1 and CDR2 sequences are MDHEN and SYDVKM. V was clipped by 2 bases and J by 6 bases, with 17 bases between them. The CDR3: CASSLIEAPIPEQYF. For the CDR3, the DNA is TGTGCCAGCAGTTTAATAGAAGCCCCTATTCCCGAGCAGTACTTC. The full variable domain, with the rest looked up from reference TRBV28 and TRBJ2-7, is DVKVTQSSRYLVKRTGEKVFLECVQDMDHENMFWYRQDPGLGLRLIYFSYDVKMKEKGDIPEGYSVSREKKERFSLILESASTNQTSMYLCASSLIEAPIPEQYFGPGTRLTVT.

The sample holds many counts of this clonotype. This sequence joins TRBV19 and TRBJ1-5; D gene uncertain. The V gene's germline CDR1 is LNHDA and CDR2 SQIVND (reference sequence). The CDR3 is 15 amino acids. Trimming shortened V by 3 bases and J by 0 bases, and 9 bases separated the two germline ends. The CDR3 region has the DNA TGTGCCAGTAGTATTTCCGGGAATAGCAATCAGCCCCAGCATTTT. Protein sequence: CASSISGNSNQPQHF.

This clonotype came up many times. CDR3 region: CASSQSRTSGVWEQYF. The CDR3 nucleotides are TGCGCCAGCAGCCAATCTAGGACTAGCGGGGTCTGGGAGCAGTACTTC. The V call is TRBV4-3, the J call TRBJ2-7; 12 bases are shared with TRBD2. Germline V lookup: CDR1 LGHNA, CDR2 YSLEER. The CDR3 contains 16 residues. Trimming took 2 bases from V and 7 from J; bases not matched to a gene: 9.

This clonotype was picked up many times. A single base separates this from a much larger clone, so it may be a read error. The chain employs TRBV6-1 and TRBJ2-2, with D possibly being TRBD2 (5 bases). The germline CDR1 and CDR2 sequences are MNHNS and SASEGT. The CDR3 has 14 residues. CDR3 sequence (DNA): TGTGCCAGCAGTGATCAATTTGACACCGGGGAGCCGTTTTTT. It translates to CASSDQFDTGEPFF.

The chain links TRBV7-2 to TRBJ2-7, with D uncertain. The CDR3 extends over 14 amino acids. The V gene's germline CDR1 is SGHTA and CDR2 FQGNSA. Trimming removed 3 bases at V and 2 bases at J, with 11 bases between. This CDR3 is CASSLTWVPYEQYF. The CDR3 DNA reads TGTGCCAGCAGCTTGACATGGGTCCCCTACGAGCAGTACTTC.

At least ten counts were recorded for this clonotype. The gene calls are TRBV20-1 and TRBJ1-2, with unresolved D. The CDR3 consists of 12 residues. Trimming stripped 5 bases from V and 11 bases from J, with 18 bases between. Germline CDR1 is DFQATT and CDR2 is SNEGSKA (reference sequence). The CDR3 DNA sequence: TGCAGTGCTCCATTATCCAACGTGGTTTACACCTTC. Its protein product is CSAPLSNVVYTF.

The sample holds many counts of this clonotype. The chain is built from TRBV2 and TRBJ2-3, with a tentative D call TRBD1 (7 bases). The CDR3 has 15 residues. The V gene lost 7 bases and the J gene lost 6 bases, with 20 bases spanning the gap. The germline gives CDR1 SNHLY, CDR2 FYNNEI. Here the CDR3 DNA reads TGTGCCAGCACCCCGGACAGGAACCGGGGGGATACGCAGTATTTT. Translating gives CASTPDRNRGDTQYF.

Concerning this clonotype itself: A much larger clonotype is one base distant, so this may be a read error. CDR3 sequence (DNA): TGTTCCAGCAGCTTGTATTATACTAGTTCGGAGACCCAGTACTTC. This codes for CSSSLYYTSSETQYF. The chain links TRBV5-6 to TRBJ2-5; the D gene is possibly TRBD2 (5 bases). The CDR3 has 15 amino acids. CDR1 SGHDT and CDR2 YYEEEE come from the germline V gene.